This TCR beta chain is drawn from a study of yellow fever vaccine responses in identical twins. Study results and caveats: Twins' T cell vaccine responses reportedly looked partly convergent, partly personalized.

TCRdb re-called the RT-PCR reads with MiXCR, one entry per CDR3 protein. Of about 10,000 distinct CDR3 sequences detected, over 65% appear once; the ten largest clones hold approximately 2%. This CDR3 region has 16 residues. Per the germline V gene, CDR1 is SGHRS and CDR2 is YFSETQ. With 0 bases clipped from V and 6 bases from J, the junction kept 9 bases outside the gene matches. Points on this clonotype: Its matching antigen is unknown.

V and J are TRBV5-1 and TRBJ2-1, with 7 bases that match TRBD1. The sequence was collected from a woman younger than 30 who received the yellow fever vaccine. Sequenced here: T cells from blood (PBMCs), unsorted or a sorted subset (not recorded which), sampled before or after yellow fever vaccination (not recorded which). This CDR3 reads CASSLGVQGVGNEQFF. The CDR3 nucleotides are TGCGCCAGCAGCTTGGGGGTTCAGGGGGTTGGCAATGAGCAGTTCTTC.